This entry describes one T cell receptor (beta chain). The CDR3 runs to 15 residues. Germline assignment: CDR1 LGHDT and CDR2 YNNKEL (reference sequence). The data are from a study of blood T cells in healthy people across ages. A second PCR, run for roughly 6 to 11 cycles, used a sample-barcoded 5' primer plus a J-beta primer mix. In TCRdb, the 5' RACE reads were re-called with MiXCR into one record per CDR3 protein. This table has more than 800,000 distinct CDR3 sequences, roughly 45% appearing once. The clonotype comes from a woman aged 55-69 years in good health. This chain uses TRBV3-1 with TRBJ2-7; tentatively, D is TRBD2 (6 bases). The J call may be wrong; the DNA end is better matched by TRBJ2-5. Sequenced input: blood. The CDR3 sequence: CASSPLGRGLGTQYF. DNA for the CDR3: TGTGCCAGCAGCCCCCTCGGGAGAGGGCTGGGGACCCAGTACTTC.